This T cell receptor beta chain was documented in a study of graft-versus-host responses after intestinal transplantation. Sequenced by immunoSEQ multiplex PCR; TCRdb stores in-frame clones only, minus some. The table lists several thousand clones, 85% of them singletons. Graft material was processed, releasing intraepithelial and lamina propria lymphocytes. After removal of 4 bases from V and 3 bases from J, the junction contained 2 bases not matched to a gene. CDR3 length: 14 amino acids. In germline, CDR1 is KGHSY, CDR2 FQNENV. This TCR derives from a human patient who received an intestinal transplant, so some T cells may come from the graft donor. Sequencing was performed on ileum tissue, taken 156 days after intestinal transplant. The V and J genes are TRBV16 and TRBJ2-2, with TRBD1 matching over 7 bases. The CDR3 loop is CASSRQGHTGELFF. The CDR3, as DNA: TGTGCCAGCAGCCGACAGGGCCACACCGGGGAGCTGTTTTTT.